This TCR beta chain was identified in a study of CD8+CD57+ T cells in acquired aplastic anemia. Background on the study: Average DNA yield from sorted CD4+ and CD8+ cells was approximately 3.2 ug.

Per the germline V gene, CDR1 is SGHNT and CDR2 is YYREEE (reference sequence). Trimming removed 4 bases at V and 2 bases at J, with 17 bases between. The CDR3 has 16 residues. The template for TCR beta VDJ and CDR3 sequence profiling was genomic DNA. TCRdb itself ran the reads through MiXCR, one entry per CDR3 protein. In the table there are around 170,000 distinct CDR3 sequences, 48% of which are singletons. Study-wide results and caveats: In common between the patients and the controls were more than 25 CD8+ CDR3 sequences.

Patients selected for sequencing had displayed CD8+CD57+ cell expansion by flow cytometry. Sampling of blood occurred while the patients had still received no therapy. This clonotype was picked up many times. As yet, its antigen is unknown. The V call is TRBV5-4, the J call TRBJ2-3; possibly TRBD1 for D (5 bases). The material sequenced was sorted CD4+, CD8+, or CD8+CD57+ T cells (not recorded which) from PBMCs. The TCR was taken from a human donor with aplastic anemia. CDR3 amino acids: CASSLPVTASTDTQYF. CDR3 nucleotides: TGTGCCAGCAGCCTGCCCGTGACAGCCTCCACAGATACGCAGTATTTT.